These 24 T cell receptor beta chains originate from one sample sequenced in a study of cytomegalovirus exposure and HLA in healthy donors. Use of 60 Vbeta and 13 Jbeta primers characterized the PCR. Generated by immunoSEQ multiplex PCR, the TCRdb table keeps only in-frame clones and is missing some. The table lists roughly 180,000 clones, 70% to 90% of them singletons. Sample: PBMCs. These receptors came from a man younger than 35 in good health and CMV-seropositive.

This clone was recorded once. The chain is built from TRBV12-5 and TRBJ1-2; no definite D call. V gave up 4 bases and J gave up 6 bases, with 9 bases separating them. The CDR3 totals 12 residues. The germline CDR1 and CDR2 sequences are LGHNT and FRNRAP. CDR3 region: CASGSGGHGYTF. The CDR3 nucleotides read TGTGCTAGTGGTTCTGGCGGGCATGGCTACACCTTC.

The CDR3 protein is CASRGAASNQPQHF. The CDR3 DNA is TGTGCCAGCAGAGGGGCGGCCTCCAATCAGCCCCAGCATTTT. This chain connects TRBV21-1 to TRBJ1-5; the table's D call, TRBD1, has no DNA check behind it. TRBV21-1 is a listed pseudogene. CDR3 size: 14 residues.

The gene calls are TRBV9 and TRBJ1-2; 8 nucleotides line up with TRBD1. The V segment lost 6 bases and the J segment 10 bases; nucleotides outside the gene matches: 11. Germline V gives CDR1 SGDLS, CDR2 YYNGEE. The CDR3 contains 13 residues. For the CDR3, the DNA is TGTGCCAGCAACGGACCGGGACAGGTCTTCTACACCTTC. Translated, it gives CASNGPGQVFYTF. Full variable domain (remainder filled in from reference TRBV9 and TRBJ1-2): DSGVTQTPKHLITATGQRVTLRCSPRSGDLSVYWYQQSLDQGLQFLIQYYNGEERAKGNILERFSAQQFPDLHSELNLSSLELGDSALYFCASNGPGQVFYTFGSGTRLTVV.

Worth noting for this clone: Additional DNA sequences in this sample encode the identical CDR3. The chain carries TRBV9 and TRBJ2-7; 12 bases align to TRBD2. Per germline, CDR1 SGDLS and CDR2 YYNGEE. V lost 3 bases and J lost 2; bases outside the gene matches: 0. The CDR3 is 14 residues long. The chain's CDR3 is CASSASGGAYEQYF. The CDR3, as DNA: TGTGCCAGCAGCGCTAGCGGGGGGGCCTACGAGCAGTACTTC.

The gene calls are TRBV5-1 and TRBJ1-1, with a weak D call TRBD1 (6 bases). The germline gives CDR1 SGHRS, CDR2 YFSETQ. The CDR3 consists of 13 residues. V lost 4 bases to trimming and J lost 4 bases, with 11 bases between them. The CDR3 DNA follows: TGCGCCAGCAGCACAGGGTTGGGCACTGAAGCTTTCTTT. Residues: CASSTGLGTEAFF.

As for this clone: Likely a read error: the CDR3 ends without its conserved phenylalanine or tryptophan. The DNA is omitted, as the CDR3 cannot be located on it reliably, and the CDR3 follows TCRdb's listing. The CDR3 spells CATSRGGRRR. J is TRBJ1-1 and V is TRBV15. Germline V gene sequence: CDR1 LNHNV, CDR2 YYDKDF (reference sequence). The CDR3 region is 10 residues in length, termini included.

V is TRBV13 and J is TRBJ2-5, with TRBD2 matching 15 bases. The CDR3 length is 17 residues. Germline CDR1 is PRHDT and CDR2 is FYEKMQ (reference sequence). The trim removed 4 bases at V and 6 bases at J, leaving 9 bases unmatched. CDR3 sequence reads: CASSSGLAGGRAKTQYF. The CDR3 bases are TGTGCCAGCAGCTCGGGACTAGCGGGAGGCCGAGCGAAGACCCAGTACTTC.

This sequence joins TRBV5-5 and TRBJ2-7, with D possibly TRBD1 on 6 matching bases. This CDR3 region has 13 residues. V was clipped by 0 bases and J by 2 bases, with 6 bases between them. Germline CDR1 and CDR2: SGHKS and YYEKEE (reference sequence). CDR3 nucleotide sequence: TGTGCCAGCAGCTTGGACAGGGCCTACGAGCAGTACTTC. Translated: CASSLDRAYEQYF.

This clone was counted a single time. V gene TRBV7-8 combines with J gene TRBJ1-1, with 8 bases fitting TRBD1. Germline V gene sequence: CDR1 SGHVS, CDR2 FQNEAQ. This CDR3 comprises 15 residues. The J segment lost 4 bases and the V segment lost 7 bases, leaving 11 bases of the junction unmatched. The CDR3: CASTPQGARGTEAFF. The CDR3 nucleotides are TGTGCCAGCACCCCGCAGGGGGCGCGGGGCACTGAAGCTTTCTTT.

The chain employs TRBV19 and TRBJ2-7, with no clear D. Germline-derived CDR1 and CDR2 are LNHDA and SQIVND (reference sequence). CDR3 size: 13 residues. Trimming removed 3 bases at V and 3 bases at J, with 9 bases between. CDR3 sequence (DNA): TGTGCCAGTAGTATGAACAGAAACTACGAGCAGTACTTC. Its protein product is CASSMNRNYEQYF. The whole variable domain, remainder taken from reference TRBV19 and TRBJ2-7, is DGGITQSPKYLFRKEGQNVTLSCEQNLNHDAMYWYRQDPGQGLRLIYYSQIVNDFQKGDIAEGYSVSREKKESFPLTVTSAQKNPTAFYLCASSMNRNYEQYFGPGTRLTVT.

The chain uses TRBV6-1 and TRBJ1-1, with 7 bases fitting TRBD1. The CDR3 is 15 residues long. Unmatched junction bases numbered 5, after V lost 4 bases and J lost 0 bases. Germline V gene sequence: CDR1 MNHNS, CDR2 SASEGT. CDR3 sequence reads: CASSARTGMNTEAFF. CDR3 DNA: TGTGCCAGCAGTGCCAGGACAGGCATGAACACTGAAGCTTTCTTT.

The chain employs TRBV5-3 and TRBJ1-1; 10 nucleotides agree with TRBD1. TRBV5-3 is labeled an ORF, and its function is uncertain. Trimming removed 4 bases from V and 6 bases from J; junction bases left unmatched: 15. The CDR3 covers 17 residues. CDR3 in DNA: TGTGCCAGAAGCGCGGGACAGGGGTTATGTTTTAGCGCTGAAGCTTTCTTT. This sequence encodes CARSAGQGLCFSAEAFF.

V usage is TRBV7-9 and J usage is TRBJ1-2, with D possibly TRBD1 on 6 matching bases. This CDR3 is 14 amino acids long. Germline V CDR1 and CDR2: SEHNR, FQNEAQ (reference sequence). Trimming stripped 5 bases from V and 8 bases from J, with 18 bases between. The CDR3 reads CASSLQDSSDGYTF. CDR3 DNA sequence: TGTGCCAGCAGCCTACAGGACAGCTCTGACGGCTACACCTTC.

This chain uses TRBV15 with TRBJ2-3, with 7 nucleotides matching TRBD2. CDR1 is LNHNV, CDR2 YYDKDF, per germline (reference sequence). This CDR3 region has 16 residues. After removal of 3 bases from V and 4 bases from J, the junction contained 10 bases not matched to a gene. The CDR3 nucleotides are TGTGCCACCAGCAGGGGTGGGGAGCGGGGATCAGATACGCAGTATTTT. Protein: CATSRGGERGSDTQYF.

This clone is a singleton in its sample. J is TRBJ1-6 and V is TRBV4-1; maybe TRBD1 (5 bases). Germline V gene data show CDR1 as MGHRA and CDR2 as YSYEKL. V lost 1 base and J 6 bases, leaving 13 bases between the germline ends. The length of the CDR3 is 16 residues. The chain's CDR3 is CASSQVGGAVNSPLHF. The DNA of the CDR3 is TGCGCCAGCAGCCAAGTCGGCGGGGCGGTTAATTCACCCCTCCACTTT.

This clone was seen only once. The chain is built from TRBV19 and TRBJ2-6; no clear D gene. V was trimmed by 4 bases and J by 2 bases, leaving 6 bases between them. Germline V CDR1 and CDR2: LNHDA, SQIVND (reference sequence). The CDR3 contains 14 residues. The CDR3 loop reads CASSNTPGANVLTF. CDR3 in DNA: TGTGCCAGTAGTAACACCCCTGGGGCCAACGTCCTGACTTTC.

The chain joins TRBV6-4 to TRBJ2-5; 10 bases fit TRBD1. Trimming removed 7 bases from V and 5 bases from J; junction bases left unmatched: 10. Germline V gives CDR1 MRHNA, CDR2 SNTAGT. CDR3 length: 15 residues. The DNA for the CDR3 is TGTGCCAGCACTCCGACAGGGGGCGTTGGGGAGACCCAGTACTTC. Its translation: CASTPTGGVGETQYF.

The gene calls are TRBV9 and TRBJ1-4; D is perhaps TRBD1 (5 bases). The ends were cut back, 4 bases at V and 0 bases at J, with 10 bases in the middle. The CDR3 sequence is 15 residues long. Per the germline V gene, CDR1 is SGDLS and CDR2 is YYNGEE. CDR3: CASSTGQATNEKLFF. CDR3 in DNA: TGTGCCAGCAGCACAGGACAAGCAACTAATGAAAAACTGTTTTTT.

This chain uses TRBV7-9 with TRBJ1-4, with D unclear. Germline values: CDR1 SEHNR, CDR2 FQNEAQ (reference sequence). The V end was cut by 1 base, the J end by 6 bases, with 6 bases between. This CDR3 contains 13 residues. Here the CDR3 reads CASSLGGHEKLFF. CDR3 sequence (DNA): TGTGCCAGCAGCTTAGGAGGGCATGAAAAACTGTTTTTT.

J is TRBJ1-2 and V is TRBV7-9, with TRBD1 matching 7 bases. Trimming cost V 8 bases and J 3 bases; bases outside gene matches: 3. The CDR3 consists of 12 residues. From germline, CDR1 is SEHNR and CDR2 FQNEAQ (reference sequence). The DNA for the CDR3 is TGTGCCAGCTCAGACAGGGACTATGGCTACACCTTC. It specifies CASSDRDYGYTF.

V and J are TRBV2 and TRBJ1-5; 7 positions match TRBD1. The J segment lost 3 bases and the V segment lost 8 bases, leaving 13 bases of the junction unmatched. Germline V gene lookup returns CDR1 SNHLY and CDR2 FYNNEI. This CDR3 spans 16 amino acids. In DNA form, the CDR3 reads TGTGCCAGCCGCCTACAATCTGGGACAGACAATCAGCCCCAGCATTTT. Amino acid sequence: CASRLQSGTDNQPQHF. The variable domain in full, with the rest retrieved from reference TRBV2 and TRBJ1-5, is EPEVTQTPSHQVTQMGQEVILRCVPISNHLYFYWYRQILGQKVEFLVSFYNNEISEKSEIFDDQFSVERPDGSNFTLKIRSTKLEDSAMYFCASRLQSGTDNQPQHFGDGTRLSIL.

The chain combines TRBV27 with TRBJ1-4; TRBD1 matches 9 bases. The V segment lost 4 bases and the J segment 8 bases; nucleotides outside the gene matches: 8. The CDR3 sequence is 15 residues long. CDR1 and CDR2 from the germline V gene are MNHEY and SMNVEV (reference sequence). CDR3 DNA: TGTGCCAGCAGTTCGGGGGGACAGGGAGGCGAAAAACTGTTTTTT. This codes for CASSSGGQGGEKLFF.

The chain is built from TRBV15 and TRBJ2-7; D is perhaps TRBD2 (7 bases). Germline values: CDR1 LNHNV, CDR2 YYDKDF (reference sequence). The CDR3 has 13 residues. Trimming removed 6 bases at V and 6 bases at J, with 15 bases between. The CDR3 protein is CATSGGALGEQYF. The CDR3 bases are TGTGCCACCAGTGGGGGGGCCCTAGGCGAGCAGTACTTC.

This rearrangement joins TRBV9 to TRBJ1-2, with D perhaps matching TRBD1 (5 bases). Per the germline V gene, CDR1 is SGDLS and CDR2 is YYNGEE. This CDR3 is built from 17 residues. Trimming left V 3 bases short and J 4 bases short, with 22 bases between. The CDR3 nucleotides are TGTGCCAGCAGCGCCTACTCGGGACTCCCAGGGCCCTATGGCTACACCTTC. This encodes CASSAYSGLPGPYGYTF.